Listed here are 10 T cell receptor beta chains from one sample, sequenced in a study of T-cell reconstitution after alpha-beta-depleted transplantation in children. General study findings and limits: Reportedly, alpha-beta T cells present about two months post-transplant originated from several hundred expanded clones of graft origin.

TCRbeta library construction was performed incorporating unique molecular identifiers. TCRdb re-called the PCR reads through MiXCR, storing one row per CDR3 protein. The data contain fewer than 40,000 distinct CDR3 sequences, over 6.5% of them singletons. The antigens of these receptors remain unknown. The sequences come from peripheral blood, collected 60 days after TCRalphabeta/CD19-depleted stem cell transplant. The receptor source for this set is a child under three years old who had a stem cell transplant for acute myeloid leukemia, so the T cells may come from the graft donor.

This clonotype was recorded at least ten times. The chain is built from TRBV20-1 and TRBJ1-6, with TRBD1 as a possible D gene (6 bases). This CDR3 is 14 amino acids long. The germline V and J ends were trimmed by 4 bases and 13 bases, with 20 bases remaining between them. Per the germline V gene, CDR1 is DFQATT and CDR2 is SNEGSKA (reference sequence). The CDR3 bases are TGCAGTGCTACGTTTATGGGGGCGAACGCGCCCCTCCACTTT. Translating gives CSATFMGANAPLHF.

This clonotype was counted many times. CDR3 coding DNA: TGCGCCAGCAGCTTGGCCGGGGTCTATGAGCAGTTCTTC. It translates to CASSLAGVYEQFF. V usage is TRBV5-1 and J usage is TRBJ2-1; weak D call: TRBD2 (5 bases). With 0 bases removed from V and 8 bases from J, the gap between germline ends came to 9 bases. This CDR3 has 13 residues. Germline assignment: CDR1 SGHRS and CDR2 YFSETQ.

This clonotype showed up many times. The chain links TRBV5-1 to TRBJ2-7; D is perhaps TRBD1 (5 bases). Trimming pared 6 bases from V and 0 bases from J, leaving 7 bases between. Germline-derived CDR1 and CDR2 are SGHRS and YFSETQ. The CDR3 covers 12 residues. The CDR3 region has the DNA TGCGCCAGCACGGACACCTCCTACGAGCAGTACTTC. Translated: CASTDTSYEQYF.

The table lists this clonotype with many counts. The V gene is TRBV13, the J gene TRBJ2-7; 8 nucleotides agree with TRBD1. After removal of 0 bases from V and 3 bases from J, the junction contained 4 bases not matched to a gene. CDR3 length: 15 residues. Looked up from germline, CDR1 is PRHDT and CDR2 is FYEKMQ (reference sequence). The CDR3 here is CASSLGGTGSYEQYF. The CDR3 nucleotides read TGTGCCAGCAGCTTAGGCGGGACAGGAAGCTACGAGCAGTACTTC.

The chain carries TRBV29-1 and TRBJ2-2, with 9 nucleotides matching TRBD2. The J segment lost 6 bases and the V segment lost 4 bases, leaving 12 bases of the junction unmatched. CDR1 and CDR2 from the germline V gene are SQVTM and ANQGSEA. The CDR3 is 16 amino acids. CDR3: CSVVGLAGRRAGELFF. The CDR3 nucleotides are TGCAGCGTTGTTGGGCTAGCGGGGCGACGCGCCGGGGAGCTGTTTTTT.

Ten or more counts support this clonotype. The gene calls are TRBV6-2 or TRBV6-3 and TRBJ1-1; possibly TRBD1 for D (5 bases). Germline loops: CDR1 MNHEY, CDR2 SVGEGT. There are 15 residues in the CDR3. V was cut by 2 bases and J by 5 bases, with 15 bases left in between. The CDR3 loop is CASSYGDSRGTEAFF. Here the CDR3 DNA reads TGTGCCAGCAGTTACGGGGACTCGCGAGGGACTGAAGCTTTCTTT.

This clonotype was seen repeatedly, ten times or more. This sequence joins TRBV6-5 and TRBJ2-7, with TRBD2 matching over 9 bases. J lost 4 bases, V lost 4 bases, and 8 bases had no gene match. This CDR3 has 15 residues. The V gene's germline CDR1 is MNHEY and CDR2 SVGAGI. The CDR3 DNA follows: TGTGCCAGCAGTTTCCGGGGTAGCGGGAGTTACGAGCAGTACTTC. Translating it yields CASSFRGSGSYEQYF.

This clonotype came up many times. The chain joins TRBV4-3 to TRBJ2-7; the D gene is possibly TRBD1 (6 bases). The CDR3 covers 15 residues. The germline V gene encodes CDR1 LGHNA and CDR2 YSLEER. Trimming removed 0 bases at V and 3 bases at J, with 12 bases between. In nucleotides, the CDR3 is TGCGCCAGCAGCCAAGAACAGGGTCTCCACTACGAGCAGTACTTC. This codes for CASSQEQGLHYEQYF.

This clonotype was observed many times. CDR3 DNA: TGTGCCAGCAGTCCTATAGCGGGAGGGCCGCGATCTCATAGCACAGATACGCAGTATTTT. The encoded protein is CASSPIAGGPRSHSTDTQYF. The chain couples TRBV28 to TRBJ2-3; 11 bases map to TRBD2. The germline CDR1 and CDR2 sequences are MDHEN and SYDVKM. J gave up 0 bases and V 5 bases, and 16 bases lay outside the gene matches. This CDR3 is built from 20 residues.

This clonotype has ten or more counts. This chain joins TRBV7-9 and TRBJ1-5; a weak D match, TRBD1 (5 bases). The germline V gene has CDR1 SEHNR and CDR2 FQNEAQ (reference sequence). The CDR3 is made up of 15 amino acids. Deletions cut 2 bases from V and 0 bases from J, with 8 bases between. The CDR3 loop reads CASSLSGNSNQPQHF. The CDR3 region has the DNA TGTGCCAGCAGCTTATCAGGGAATAGCAATCAGCCCCAGCATTTT.